The 22 T cell receptor beta chains reported below all come from one sample, sequenced in a study of blood T cell repertoires in COVID-19 (dated by TCRdb to the early 2020s). The protocol used for the library was the immunoSEQ multiplex PCR assay. TCRdb mirrors the immuneACCESS table, restricted to in-frame sequences. Some clones are absent from its copies; in checked studies, under half trace to an unresolved V gene, and the reason for the others is unknown. This sample gives over 65,000 clones in total; roughly 90% of them show up just once. About 4.8% of the sample is held by the ten biggest clonotypes. Source material: peripheral blood. The receptors shown here come from a man aged 50 to 59 with active COVID-19.

The gene calls are TRBV12-3 or TRBV12-4 and TRBJ2-1; unclear D gene. Deletions cut 5 bases from V and 7 bases from J, with 12 bases between. This CDR3 comprises 13 residues. The chain's CDR3 is CASSGQKMNEQFF. The CDR3 DNA reads as TGTGCCAGCAGTGGGCAGAAGATGAATGAGCAGTTCTTC.

This chain links TRBV4-3 with TRBJ1-2; D may be TRBD1 (6 bases). The CDR3 contains 16 residues. Trimming removed 0 bases at V and 4 bases at J, with 15 bases between. Germline loops: CDR1 LGHNA, CDR2 YSLEER. The CDR3 nucleotides are TGCGCCAGCAGCCAAGATGGTCGGGGGGCTAGCTATGGCTACACCTTC. Translated, it gives CASSQDGRGASYGYTF.

The rearrangement links TRBV30 to TRBJ1-3; unclear D gene. Deletions cut 3 bases from V and 2 bases from J, with 8 bases between. CDR3 length: 13 amino acids. Germline values: CDR1 GTSNPN, CDR2 SVGIG (reference sequence). The CDR3 DNA reads as TGTGCCTGGAGCCCGGGTCCTGGAAACACCATATATTTT. It codes for CAWSPGPGNTIYF.

The chain couples TRBV6-5 to TRBJ1-5; D ambiguous. The germline gives CDR1 MNHEY, CDR2 SVGAGI. V was pared by 6 bases and J by 6 bases, with 15 bases between. This CDR3 has 14 residues. For the CDR3, the DNA is TGTGCCAGCAGCCCCTCAGGTGACCCTCAGCCCCAGCATTTT. Protein: CASSPSGDPQPQHF.

The chain carries TRBV7-9 and TRBJ2-7; D gene ambiguous. V was trimmed by 5 bases and J by 7 bases, leaving 12 bases between them. From germline, CDR1 is SEHNR and CDR2 FQNEAQ (reference sequence). CDR3 length: 12 residues. The CDR3 spells CASSRSSAEQYF. The DNA of the CDR3 is TGTGCCAGCAGCCGATCCTCCGCGGAGCAGTACTTC.

The chain couples TRBV29-1 to TRBJ1-2, with TRBD1 matching over 7 bases. V gave up 6 bases and J gave up 0 bases; unmatched junction bases: 1. This CDR3 region has 12 residues. CDR1 and CDR2 (germline): SQVTM, ANQGSEA. CDR3: CSVQGTNYGYTF. For the CDR3, the DNA is TGCAGCGTACAGGGGACTAACTATGGCTACACCTTC.

This clone was detected a few times. The chain links TRBV6-5 to TRBJ2-2; maybe TRBD1 (6 bases). Trimming pared 6 bases from V and 4 bases from J, leaving 12 bases between. Germline V gene sequence: CDR1 MNHEY, CDR2 SVGAGI. The CDR3 is 14 amino acids. The CDR3 spells CASRQDRFTGELFF. The DNA of the CDR3 is TGTGCCAGCAGACAGGACAGATTCACCGGGGAGCTGTTTTTT.

The chain joins TRBV12-3 or TRBV12-4 to TRBJ1-5; no firm D call. The CDR3 extends over 13 amino acids. V shed 5 bases and J shed 3 bases, with 8 bases lying between them. CDR3 amino acids: CASSNGHNQPQHF. As DNA, the CDR3 is TGTGCCAGCAGTAACGGTCACAATCAGCCCCAGCATTTT.

The J gene is TRBJ2-7, the V gene TRBV19; D is ambiguous. Germline CDR1 reads LNHDA; CDR2 reads SQIVND (reference sequence). The CDR3 totals 13 residues. The ends were cut back, 2 bases at V and 3 bases at J, with 8 bases in the middle. As DNA, the CDR3 is TGTGCCAGTAGTATATCTGGAGTCTACGAGCAGTACTTC. The encoded protein is CASSISGVYEQYF.

V is TRBV7-2 and J is TRBJ1-2; D remains unclear. Germline lookup yields CDR1 SGHTA and CDR2 FQGNSA. V gave up 6 bases and J gave up 8 bases, with 16 bases separating them. The CDR3 is 13 residues long. As DNA, the CDR3 is TGTGCCAGCAGTCCCGAAGAGGTCTGGGGCTACACCTTC. Amino acids: CASSPEEVWGYTF.

This clone occurred a few times. The rearrangement links TRBV7-3 to TRBJ1-1, with D maybe TRBD1 (5 bases). Germline CDR1 reads SGHTA; CDR2 reads FQGTGA. With 3 bases removed from V and 2 bases from J, the gap between germline ends came to 10 bases. The CDR3 runs 14 residues. CDR3 DNA: TGTGCCAGCAGCTTGAAACAGGTAAACACTGAAGCTTTCTTT. Its translation is CASSLKQVNTEAFF.

The V call is TRBV5-1, the J call TRBJ1-3, with D perhaps matching TRBD1 (5 bases). CDR1 SGHRS and CDR2 YFSETQ come from the germline V gene. The CDR3 is 16 amino acids. Trimming pared 0 bases from V and 0 bases from J, leaving 10 bases between. The CDR3 DNA sequence: TGCGCCAGCAGCTTGGGGTCGGGGGTCTCTGGAAACACCATATATTTT. It codes for CASSLGSGVSGNTIYF.

The chain is built from TRBV18 and TRBJ2-1; the D is unclear. The V end lost 4 bases, the J end lost 4 bases, and 8 bases lay between the germline ends. The CDR3 consists of 13 residues. CDR1 and CDR2 from the germline V gene are KGHSH and LQKENI. CDR3 in amino acids: CASSQMRYNEQFF. The CDR3 DNA reads TGTGCCAGCTCACAGATGCGGTACAATGAGCAGTTCTTC.

The CDR3 loop reads CASSYPRSSGSAGELFF. The CDR3 region has the DNA TGTGCCAGCAGTTACCCTAGGAGTAGCGGGAGCGCCGGGGAGCTGTTTTTT. V and J are TRBV6-2 or TRBV6-3 and TRBJ2-2, with 9 bases aligning to TRBD2. The CDR3 contains 17 residues. The germline CDR1 and CDR2 sequences are MNHEY and SVGEGT. V was clipped by 2 bases and J by 6 bases; unmatched bases: 10.

This chain joins TRBV30 and TRBJ1-3, with TRBD1 as a possible D gene (6 bases). V lost 0 bases to trimming and J lost 2 bases, with 11 bases between them. Germline lookup yields CDR1 GTSNPN and CDR2 SVGIG (reference sequence). The CDR3 sequence is 15 residues long. The CDR3 loop reads CAWSVPRTAGNTIYF. For the CDR3, the DNA is TGTGCCTGGAGTGTACCGAGGACAGCTGGAAACACCATATATTTT.

The chain has TRBV5-6 and TRBJ1-5; the match to TRBD1 covers 7 bases. Germline V gene data show CDR1 as SGHDT and CDR2 as YYEEEE. This CDR3 contains 16 residues. Unmatched junction bases numbered 9, after V lost 1 base and J lost 5 bases. Written as DNA, the CDR3 is TGTGCCAGCAGCTTGACGAAACAGGGGCTCCATCAGCCCCAGCATTTT. Amino acid sequence: CASSLTKQGLHQPQHF. Drawing the rest from reference TRBV5-6 and TRBJ1-5, the complete variable domain is DAGVTQSPTHLIKTRGQQVTLRCSPKSGHDTVSWYQQALGQGPQFIFQYYEEEERQRGNFPDRFSGHQFPNYSSELNVNALLLGDSALYLCASSLTKQGLHQPQHFGDGTRLSIL.

The chain employs TRBV6-5 and TRBJ1-2; 9 positions agree with TRBD1. V was pared by 6 bases and J by 8 bases, with 4 bases of the junction left unmatched. The CDR3 is made up of 12 amino acids. Germline CDR1 reads MNHEY; CDR2 reads SVGAGI. CDR3 sequence reads: CASRETGGGYTF. The CDR3 nucleotides are TGTGCCAGCAGGGAGACAGGGGGGGGCTACACCTTC.

The J gene is TRBJ1-5, the V gene TRBV30, with 7 bases lining up with TRBD1. In germline, CDR1 is GTSNPN, CDR2 SVGIG (reference sequence). The V gene end was trimmed by 4 bases and the J gene end by 4 bases; junction bases not matched to a gene: 4. The CDR3 has 13 amino acids. CDR3 loop: CAWTGTENQPQHF. Here the CDR3 DNA reads TGTGCCTGGACTGGGACAGAGAATCAGCCCCAGCATTTT.

The chain couples TRBV11-3 to TRBJ2-5, with no clear D. Looked up from germline, CDR1 is SGHNT and CDR2 is YENEEA. The CDR3 length is 12 residues. The V end lost 5 bases, the J end lost 9 bases, and 13 bases lay between the germline ends. The CDR3 loop reads CASSPTLWPQYF. CDR3 bases: TGTGCCAGCAGCCCGACTTTGTGGCCCCAGTACTTC.

This clone was counted a single time. The chain is built from TRBV2 and TRBJ2-1; the D gene is possibly TRBD1 (6 bases). Trimming left V 5 bases short and J 6 bases short, with 17 bases between. This CDR3 is 15 amino acids long. The germline V gene has CDR1 SNHLY and CDR2 FYNNEI. CDR3 protein: CASSTDRLWSNEQFF. The CDR3 DNA reads as TGTGCCAGCAGTACGGACAGACTTTGGTCCAATGAGCAGTTCTTC.

V usage is TRBV5-5 and J usage is TRBJ2-3; 10 bases line up with TRBD2. Trimming at V came to 2 bases and at J to 3 bases, leaving 3 bases not matched to a gene. The CDR3 has 15 amino acids. CDR1 is SGHKS, CDR2 YYEKEE, per germline (reference sequence). CDR3 nucleotides: TGTGCCAGCAGCTTTTCTAGCGGGAGAACAGATACGCAGTATTTT. It is translated as CASSFSSGRTDTQYF. Full variable domain (outside the CDR3, taken from reference TRBV5-5 and TRBJ2-3): DAGVTQSPTHLIKTRGQQVTLRCSPISGHKSVSWYQQVLGQGPQFIFQYYEKEERGRGNFPDRFSARQFPNYSSELNVNALLLGDSALYLCASSFSSGRTDTQYFGPGTRLTVL.

The sample holds a few counts of this clone. This rearrangement joins TRBV11-3 to TRBJ1-3; no definite D call. CDR3 length equals 16 residues. Germline V gives CDR1 SGHNT, CDR2 YENEEA. V lost 5 bases to trimming and J lost 0 bases, with 14 bases between them. CDR3 in DNA: TGTGCCAGCAGCCGTGGAGAGAGCAGCTCTGGAAACACCATATATTTT. Its translation: CASSRGESSSGNTIYF.